This passage covers 18 T cell receptor beta chains from one sample sequenced in a study of blood T cells in healthy people across ages. It was with a sample-barcoded 5' primer and a J-beta primer mix that a second PCR of roughly 7 to 11 cycles was run. TCRdb reprocessed the 5' RACE reads via MiXCR and lists one record per CDR3 protein. The sample holds roughly 1.5 million distinct CDR3 sequences; 40% to 45% are singletons and the top ten take roughly 3.7%. The specimen was blood. These receptors were taken from a young woman in good health.

This chain joins TRBV12-3 or TRBV12-4 and TRBJ2-7; 9 bases align to TRBD2. CDR3 length: 17 residues. Trimming removed 7 bases from V and 7 bases from J; junction bases left unmatched: 20. CDR3 in DNA: TGTGCCAGCAACCTCTCAAAAGGTAGCGGGGGTAAGAATGAGCAGTACTTC. This encodes CASNLSKGSGGKNEQYF.

A remark on this clonotype: A junction end diverges from the germline sequence, so it may reflect a read error. The chain employs TRBV7-2 and TRBJ2-7; possibly TRBD1 or TRBD2 for D (6 bases each). CDR3 length: 15 residues. Germline lookup yields CDR1 SGHTA and CDR2 FQGNSA. CDR3 region: CAGSSSGATNYEQYF. In nucleotides, the CDR3 is TGTGCCGGCAGCTCTTCGGGGGCGACGAACTACGAGCAGTACTTC.

The chain joins TRBV7-2 to TRBJ1-4; no reliable D call. The V end was cut by 5 bases, the J end by 0 bases, with 19 bases between. This CDR3 contains 18 residues. CDR1 and CDR2 from the germline V gene are SGHTA and FQGNSA. CDR3 nucleotides: TGTGCCAGCAGCCCCTCGCGGGTGCGGGGTGCAACTAATGAAAAACTGTTTTTT. This gives the protein CASSPSRVRGATNEKLFF.

V and J are TRBV4-3 and TRBJ2-1; a weak D match, TRBD2 (5 bases). CDR1 is LGHNA, CDR2 YSLEER, per germline. CDR3 length: 18 amino acids. V lost 0 bases and J lost 2, with 17 bases in between. The CDR3: CASSQDVFGNPTYNEQFF. The DNA of the CDR3 is TGCGCCAGCAGCCAAGATGTATTCGGGAACCCGACCTACAATGAGCAGTTCTTC.

The table lists this clonotype with many counts. This CDR3 reads CASSERLGFGNQPQHF. CDR3 nucleotide sequence: TGTGCCAGCAGTGAACGTCTCGGTTTTGGCAATCAGCCCCAGCATTTT. The V call is TRBV2, the J call TRBJ1-5; D remains unclear. From germline, CDR1 is SNHLY and CDR2 FYNNEI. The CDR3 has 16 residues. Trimming took 2 bases from V and 2 from J, leaving 13 bases between them.

This chain connects TRBV29-1 to TRBJ2-7; 8 nucleotides match TRBD1. The J segment lost 0 bases and the V segment lost 7 bases, leaving 8 bases of the junction unmatched. Germline CDR1 is SQVTM and CDR2 is ANQGSEA. The CDR3 consists of 14 residues. In DNA, the CDR3 is TGCAGCGCCGTTGACAGGGGTTACTCCTACGAGCAGTACTTC. This sequence encodes CSAVDRGYSYEQYF.

The chain is built from TRBV20-1 and TRBJ2-7, with 8 positions matching TRBD2. Germline assignment: CDR1 DFQATT and CDR2 SNEGSKA (reference sequence). The CDR3 sequence is 14 residues long. The ends lost 3 bases at V and 2 bases at J; junction bases unmatched: 6. Here the CDR3 DNA reads TGCAGTGCTAGGGCTAGCGGGCCTGCCTACGAGCAGTACTTC. Residues: CSARASGPAYEQYF.

The rearrangement joins TRBV12-3 or TRBV12-4 to TRBJ1-1; tentatively, D is TRBD1 (6 bases). This CDR3 is 14 amino acids long. Deletions cut 5 bases from V and 4 bases from J, with 14 bases between. The CDR3 nucleotides read TGTGCCAGCAGTCTTACAGGGAAGGGCACTGAAGCTTTCTTT. Its translation: CASSLTGKGTEAFF.

This clonotype was counted at least ten times. The CDR3 region has the DNA TGCGCCAGCAGCTTCTGGCAGGACAACTACGAGCAGTACTTC. Translating it yields CASSFWQDNYEQYF. The J gene is TRBJ2-7, the V gene TRBV5-1; D possibly corresponds to TRBD1 (5 bases). V lost 2 bases and J lost 3, with 12 bases in between. CDR1 SGHRS and CDR2 YFSETQ come from the germline V gene. The CDR3 contains 14 residues.

A note on this clonotype: A single base separates this from a much larger clone, so it may be a read error. V is TRBV27 and J is TRBJ2-1, with D uncertain. Germline V gene data show CDR1 as MNHEY and CDR2 as SMNVEV (reference sequence). The CDR3 consists of 11 residues. Between the trimmed V and J ends, which lost 5 bases and 6 bases, there was a span of 5 bases. The CDR3 loop is CASSKVNEQFF. Here the CDR3 DNA reads TGTGCCAGCAGTAAGGTCAATGAGCAGTTCTTC.

This clonotype occurred a few times. The V call is TRBV4-1, the J call TRBJ2-7; no firm D call. In germline, CDR1 is MGHRA, CDR2 YSYEKL. V lost 4 bases and J 5 bases, leaving 12 bases between the germline ends. CDR3 length: 13 amino acids. The CDR3 sequence is CASSPATYDEQYF. The DNA of the CDR3 is TGCGCCAGCAGCCCCGCGACCTACGACGAGCAGTACTTC.

V gene TRBV6-6 combines with J gene TRBJ2-3, with D perhaps matching TRBD2 (6 bases). Germline CDR1 MNHNY, CDR2 SVGAGI (reference sequence). The CDR3 has 17 amino acids. V was cut by 2 bases and J by 2 bases, with 17 bases left in between. CDR3 DNA sequence: TGTGCCAGCAGTTACCCCCGGCCAGGGAGGACCACAGATACGCAGTATTTT. Protein sequence: CASSYPRPGRTTDTQYF.

The chain couples TRBV4-1 to TRBJ2-1; D unresolved. Trimming shortened V by 0 bases and J by 0 bases, and 12 bases separated the two germline ends. CDR3 length: 17 amino acids. The germline gives CDR1 MGHRA, CDR2 YSYEKL. The CDR3 protein is CASSQEDDIGSYNEQFF. CDR3 coding DNA: TGCGCCAGCAGCCAAGAGGATGACATCGGCTCCTACAATGAGCAGTTCTTC.

This clonotype appeared a few times. The rearrangement links TRBV20-1 to TRBJ2-1, with a weak D call TRBD2 (6 bases). This CDR3 has 14 residues. Germline CDR1 is DFQATT and CDR2 is SNEGSKA (reference sequence). V lost 5 bases to trimming and J lost 5 bases, with 16 bases between them. CDR3 bases: TGCAGTGCTCGCCGGGACTTAGCGGACAATGAGCAGTTCTTC. It encodes CSARRDLADNEQFF.

This clonotype was observed a few times. This CDR3 reads CAISPNGLEDTQYF. The CDR3 DNA reads TGTGCCATCAGTCCAAACGGACTAGAAGATACGCAGTATTTT. The rearrangement links TRBV10-3 to TRBJ2-3, with 7 bases fitting TRBD2. Trimming cost V 5 bases and J 5 bases; bases outside gene matches: 7. The CDR3 runs 14 residues. Germline V lookup: CDR1 ENHRY, CDR2 SYGVKD.

This clonotype showed up many times. The gene calls are TRBV10-3 and TRBJ2-3; D is uncertain. The CDR3 runs to 16 residues. CDR1 is ENHRY and CDR2 is SYGVKD in the germline V gene. The germline V and J ends were trimmed by 0 bases and 1 base, with 11 bases remaining between them. This chain's CDR3 is CAISESPDTRTDTQYF. CDR3 nucleotide sequence: TGTGCCATCAGTGAGTCCCCCGACACCCGCACAGATACGCAGTATTTT.

There are a few counts of this clonotype. The chain couples TRBV29-1 to TRBJ2-1; a weak D match, TRBD2 (5 bases). V was clipped by 8 bases and J by 5 bases, with 13 bases between them. Per the germline V gene, CDR1 is SQVTM and CDR2 is ANQGSEA. The CDR3 contains 12 residues. CDR3 bases: TGCAGCCTTTGGTTAGCGCACAATGAGCAGTTCTTC. It encodes CSLWLAHNEQFF.

This clonotype was seen a handful of times. The rearrangement links TRBV9 to TRBJ2-1, with 11 bases aligning to TRBD2. CDR3 size: 20 residues. The germline V gene encodes CDR1 SGDLS and CDR2 YYNGEE. The junction had 11 bases not matched to a gene; V was cut back by 0 bases and J by 0 bases. CDR3 protein: CASSVGLAGGPSSSYNEQFF. The DNA for the CDR3 is TGTGCCAGCAGCGTAGGGCTAGCGGGGGGTCCTTCGAGCTCCTACAATGAGCAGTTCTTC.